The clone carrying this T cell receptor beta chain showed up many times. Its antigen is not identified. These data are taken from a study of CD8 T cells in ankylosing spondylitis. Germline CDR1 is DFQATT and CDR2 is SNEGSKA (reference sequence). Trimming removed 0 bases at V and 6 bases at J, with 11 bases between. The CDR3 is 14 residues long. As the method for making TCR beta libraries, quantitative 5'-RACE with molecular barcodes was used. MiXCR was run by TCRdb on the 5' RACE reads, yielding one entry per CDR3 protein. Counted here are more than 400,000 distinct CDR3 sequences, roughly 5.2% occurring once; the ten biggest clones make up around 3.6%. The study's findings and limits: Disease-associated clonotypes exhibited CD8+ identity and were relatively infrequent in peripheral blood. Some of these motif variants have turned up before, in reports on reactive arthritis synovial fluid and blood. Among TCR beta sequences, a motif of 7 to 9 highly homologous variants appeared characteristic of ankylosing spondylitis blood.

J is TRBJ2-2 and V is TRBV20-1, with no clear D. This TCR came from a male donor with ankylosing spondylitis. The source material was blood, either unsorted or a sorted T cell fraction (not recorded which). The chain's CDR3 is CSARESRTAGELFF. CDR3 coding DNA: TGCAGTGCTAGAGAATCAAGGACGGCCGGGGAGCTGTTTTTT.